This T cell receptor beta chain was sequenced in a study of T cells in Graves' hyperthyroidism and ophthalmopathy. Researchers amplified the TCR beta CDR3 regions from RNA transcripts. TCR CDR3 regions were first amplified by RT-PCR with HTBI primers. TCRdb itself ran the multiplex PCR reads through MiXCR, one entry per CDR3 protein. The table records hundreds of thousands of distinct CDR3 sequences, roughly 14% of them present only once. A NOSPECS grade of at least 4, a Clinical Activity Score of at least 3 and duration under 3 months were recorded in ophthalmopathy patients. This clonotype was observed at least ten times. Between the trimmed V and J ends, which lost 4 bases and 4 bases, there was a span of 10 bases. This CDR3 region has 13 residues. Germline V lookup: CDR1 SGHTA, CDR2 FQGNSA.

This rearrangement joins TRBV7-2 to TRBJ1-1; the D gene is possibly TRBD1 (5 bases). This TCR was recovered from a woman aged 40 to 50 with Graves' ophthalmopathy. Sequences were obtained from blood. DNA for the CDR3: TGTGCCAGCAGCTCGGGACTATTCACTGAAGCTTTCTTT. Protein product: CASSSGLFTEAFF.